Listed below are T cell receptor beta chains from one sample, sequenced in a study of circulating CD8 cells and anti-PD-1 response in melanoma. TCRdb analysed the reads with MiXCR anew, one entry per CDR3 protein. This table has over 950 distinct CDR3 sequences, about 8% appearing once. This material consisted of CD8+ T cells from PBMCs, taken at baseline or after one month of anti-PD-1 therapy (not recorded which). The receptor set was obtained from a human donor with melanoma. CDR3s include the opening cysteine and the closing phenylalanine or tryptophan. D genes are given only for firm matches. A row's size may be missing; if present it is once, few, many or a size class.

D: .
V: TRBV18
size: .
J: TRBJ1-2
CDR3: CASSPLRFTGTYGYTF
DNA: TGTGCCAGCTCACCACTTCGATTTACAGGGACCTATGGCTACACCTTC

D: TRBD1
V: TRBV11-2
size: large
J: TRBJ2-7
CDR3: CASSPGQEYSYEQYF
DNA: TGTGCCAGCAGCCCAGGACAGGAATACTCCTACGAGCAGTACTTC

D: TRBD2
V: TRBV12-3/TRBV12-4
size: large
J: TRBJ2-3
CDR3: CASSTTSGGADTQYF
DNA: TGTGCCAGCAGTACGACTAGCGGGGGAGCAGATACGCAGTATTTT

D: .
V: TRBV24-1
size: few
J: TRBJ2-1
CDR3: CATSPRGAEQFF
DNA: TGTGCCACCAGCCCAAGAGGGGCAGAGCAGTTCTTC

D: TRBD2
V: TRBV20-1
size: large
J: TRBJ2-1
CDR3: CSAPEAGSSYNEQFF
DNA: TGCAGTGCGCCCGAAGCGGGGTCCTCCTACAATGAGCAGTTCTTC

D: .
V: TRBV29-1
size: medium-sized
J: TRBJ2-7
CDR3: CSVQAAPTPAYEQYF
DNA: TGCAGCGTTCAGGCAGCCCCAACTCCTGCCTACGAGCAGTACTTC

D: .
V: TRBV28
size: large
J: TRBJ2-7
CDR3: CASSFRVGGFSYEQYF
DNA: TGTGCCAGCAGTTTTCGTGTGGGGGGTTTCTCCTACGAGCAGTACTTC

D: .
V: TRBV19
size: large
J: TRBJ2-2
CDR3: CASTGYGELFF
DNA: TGTGCCAGTACGGGATACGGGGAGCTGTTTTTT

D: .
V: TRBV28
size: few
J: TRBJ2-2
CDR3: CASTLGPNRPGGELFF
DNA: TGTGCCAGCACCTTGGGTCCCAATCGGCCCGGCGGGGAGCTGTTTTTT

D: .
V: TRBV12-5
size: large
J: TRBJ2-5
CDR3: CASGLDRETQYF
DNA: TGTGCTAGTGGTTTGGACAGGGAGACCCAGTACTTC

D: .
V: TRBV11-2
size: medium-sized
J: TRBJ2-3
CDR3: CASSLVRADTQYF
DNA: TGTGCCAGCAGCTTGGTGAGGGCAGATACGCAGTATTTT

D: .
V: TRBV19
size: few
J: TRBJ2-6
CDR3: CARRTYGTSSPGANVLTF
DNA: TGTGCCAGAAGGACATACGGGACGTCTAGCCCTGGGGCCAACGTCCTGACTTTC

D: TRBD1
V: TRBV2
size: large
J: TRBJ1-1
CDR3: CASSSGTGGLDTEAFF
DNA: TGTGCCAGCAGTTCCGGGACAGGGGGCCTAGACACTGAAGCTTTCTTT

D: TRBD2
V: TRBV28
size: large
J: TRBJ2-5
CDR3: CASSLGLAENQETQYF
DNA: TGTGCCAGCAGTTTGGGACTAGCGGAGAACCAAGAGACCCAGTACTTC

D: TRBD1
V: TRBV28
size: large
J: TRBJ1-2
CDR3: CASRITGGAGYGYTF
DNA: TGTGCCAGCAGGATAACAGGGGGCGCCGGCTATGGCTACACCTTC

D: TRBD1
V: TRBV28
size: medium-sized
J: TRBJ1-2
CDR3: CASRRQGAQGYGYTF
DNA: TGTGCCAGCAGGAGACAGGGGGCGCAGGGCTATGGCTACACCTTC

D: .
V: TRBV12-3/TRBV12-4
size: medium-sized
J: TRBJ2-2
CDR3: CASSLGTGELFF
DNA: TGTGCCAGCAGTTTGGGCACCGGGGAGCTGTTTTTT

D: .
V: TRBV25-1
size: large
J: TRBJ2-3
CDR3: CAGGSGNTDTQYF
DNA: TGTGCCGGAGGGAGCGGAAACACAGATACGCAGTATTTT

D: .
V: TRBV20-1
size: .
J: TRBJ1-2
CDR3: CSARVRESGYTF
DNA: TGCAGTGCTAGGGTACGAGAGAGCGGCTACACCTTC

D: .
V: TRBV27
size: medium-sized
J: TRBJ2-7
CDR3: CASSLSFFEGLYEQYF
DNA: TGTGCCAGCAGTTTATCGTTTTTTGAGGGACTCTACGAGCAGTACTTC

D: TRBD1
V: TRBV18
size: medium-sized
J: TRBJ2-4
CDR3: CASSPGYRDRGNIQYF
DNA: TGTGCCAGCTCACCTGGATACCGGGACAGGGGGAACATTCAGTACTTC

D: .
V: TRBV9
size: medium-sized
J: TRBJ1-3
CDR3: CASSSGRLTSGNTIYF
DNA: TGTGCCAGCAGCTCAGGACGGTTGACCTCTGGAAACACCATATATTTT

D: TRBD2
V: TRBV4-2
size: medium-sized
J: TRBJ2-7
CDR3: CASSQEASSGNYEQYF
DNA: TGTGCCAGCAGCCAAGAGGCCTCTAGCGGGAACTACGAGCAGTACTTC

D: .
V: TRBV13
size: few
J: TRBJ2-1
CDR3: CASSLGGEDEQFF
DNA: TGTGCCAGCAGCTTAGGAGGGGAGGATGAGCAGTTCTTC

D: .
V: TRBV19
size: medium-sized
J: TRBJ1-1
CDR3: CASSTGTRSTRAFF
DNA: TGTGCCAGTAGTACCGGAACAAGGTCGACACGAGCTTTCTTT

D: .
V: TRBV28
size: medium-sized
J: TRBJ2-6
CDR3: CASSLKAFAGANVLTF
DNA: TGTGCCAGCAGTTTAAAGGCCTTCGCGGGGGCCAACGTCCTGACTTTC

D: .
V: TRBV19
size: large
J: TRBJ2-7
CDR3: CASSYGTGSSYEQYF
DNA: TGTGCCAGTAGTTACGGGACGGGCAGCTCCTACGAGCAGTACTTC

D: .
V: TRBV7-3
size: large
J: TRBJ2-7
CDR3: CASSLFPGPYEQYF
DNA: TGTGCCAGCAGCTTATTTCCCGGACCCTACGAGCAGTACTTC

D: .
V: TRBV7-2
size: medium-sized
J: TRBJ2-3
CDR3: CASSYWTTSTDTQYF
DNA: TGTGCCAGCAGTTATTGGACTACGAGCACAGATACGCAGTATTTT

D: TRBD1
V: TRBV28
size: large
J: TRBJ1-6
CDR3: CASIQGATTPNSPLHF
DNA: TGTGCCAGCATACAGGGGGCTACGACCCCTAATTCACCCCTCCACTTT

D: .
V: TRBV29-1
size: medium-sized
J: TRBJ1-1
CDR3: CSVHLGSTEAFF
DNA: TGCAGCGTCCACCTTGGAAGTACTGAAGCTTTCTTT

D: TRBD1
V: TRBV2
size: large
J: TRBJ2-3
CDR3: CASSDPRTGSTDTQYF
DNA: TGTGCCAGCAGTGATCCTCGGACAGGGAGCACAGATACGCAGTATTTT

D: .
V: TRBV19
size: large
J: TRBJ1-1
CDR3: CASSPLGVMNTEAFF
DNA: TGTGCCAGCTCTCCCCTGGGAGTTATGAACACTGAAGCTTTCTTT

D: TRBD1
V: TRBV29-1
size: .
J: TRBJ2-6
CDR3: CSVEAQGIPSSGANVLTF
DNA: TGCAGCGTTGAAGCACAGGGGATTCCAAGCTCTGGGGCCAACGTCCTGACTTTC

D: TRBD1
V: TRBV19
size: medium-sized
J: TRBJ2-3
CDR3: CASSARQGGADTQYF
DNA: TGTGCCAGTAGTGCGAGACAGGGTGGAGCAGATACGCAGTATTTT

D: .
V: TRBV20-1
size: .
J: TRBJ2-7
CDR3: CSARDRAVPYEQYF
DNA: TGCAGTGCTAGAGATAGAGCCGTTCCCTACGAGCAGTACTTC

D: .
V: TRBV6-1
size: medium-sized
J: TRBJ1-2
CDR3: CASNPGEGYGYTF
DNA: TGTGCCAGCAACCCCGGGGAGGGGTACGGCTACACCTTC

D: .
V: TRBV24-1
size: large
J: TRBJ2-5
CDR3: CATSDYRDQETQYF
DNA: TGTGCCACCAGTGATTACAGGGACCAAGAGACCCAGTACTTC

D: TRBD1
V: TRBV12-3/TRBV12-4
size: medium-sized
J: TRBJ1-2
CDR3: CASSSGQGDGYTF
DNA: TGTGCCAGCAGTTCCGGACAGGGAGATGGCTACACCTTC

D: .
V: TRBV20-1
size: medium-sized
J: TRBJ2-7
CDR3: CSARDLLQVSEQYF
DNA: TGCAGTGCTAGAGACCTCCTACAGGTATCCGAGCAGTACTTC

D: .
V: TRBV5-1
size: medium-sized
J: TRBJ2-7
CDR3: CASSLAGGTYEQYF
DNA: TGCGCCAGCAGCTTGGCGGGGGGCACCTACGAGCAGTACTTC

D: .
V: TRBV2
size: medium-sized
J: TRBJ2-1
CDR3: CASSVLTSYNEQFF
DNA: TGTGCCAGCAGTGTTCTAACCTCCTACAATGAGCAGTTCTTC

D: .
V: TRBV19
size: medium-sized
J: TRBJ2-2
CDR3: CASSRTGTNTGELFF
DNA: TGTGCCAGTAGTAGGACGGGAACTAACACCGGGGAGCTGTTTTTT

D: TRBD1
V: TRBV2
size: large
J: TRBJ2-1
CDR3: CASPLRDRFGYNEQFF
DNA: TGTGCCAGTCCCCTCCGGGACAGGTTTGGGTACAATGAGCAGTTCTTC

D: .
V: TRBV5-1
size: .
J: TRBJ1-1
CDR3: CASSRSGGTEAYF
DNA: TGCGCCAGCAGCCGCTCCGGGGGCACTGAAGCTTACTTT

D: TRBD1
V: TRBV20-1
size: medium-sized
J: TRBJ2-3
CDR3: CSAPDREGLWTDTQYF
DNA: TGCAGTGCTCCCGACAGGGAAGGATTATGGACAGATACGCAGTATTTT

D: TRBD1
V: TRBV20-1
size: medium-sized
J: TRBJ2-7
CDR3: CSARPDRTFSLYEQYF
DNA: TGCAGTGCTAGGCCGGACAGGACCTTCTCTCTCTACGAGCAGTACTTC

D: TRBD1
V: TRBV29-1
size: large
J: TRBJ1-4
CDR3: CSGMGQGGEKLFF
DNA: TGCAGCGGAATGGGACAGGGGGGCGAAAAACTGTTTTTT

D: TRBD1
V: TRBV19
size: large
J: TRBJ2-7
CDR3: CATQRTGGIYEQYF
DNA: TGTGCCACTCAACGGACAGGGGGGATCTACGAGCAGTACTTC

D: TRBD2
V: TRBV19
size: medium-sized
J: TRBJ2-1
CDR3: CASSMGAGQNNEQFF
DNA: TGTGCCAGTAGTATGGGAGCGGGGCAGAACAATGAGCAGTTCTTC

D: .
V: TRBV30
size: medium-sized
J: TRBJ2-1
CDR3: CAFSSAGSEQFF
DNA: TGTGCCTTCTCTAGCGCGGGGAGTGAGCAGTTCTTC

D: .
V: TRBV4-2
size: few
J: TRBJ1-2
CDR3: CASSQDDQGRWNGYTF
DNA: TGTGCCAGCAGCCAAGATGATCAGGGGCGCTGGAATGGCTACACCTTC

D: .
V: TRBV23-1
size: large
J: TRBJ2-1
CDR3: CASSQSLKGPTYNEQFF
DNA: TGCGCCAGCAGTCAATCATTAAAGGGGCCTACCTACAATGAGCAGTTCTTC